This TCR beta chain came from a study of breast tumors, draining lymph nodes, adjacent tissues. The study's findings and limits: The lymph node origin of tumor T cells was framed as consistent with a hypothesis, not demonstrated. Compared with basal-like, luminal-like tumors shared significantly more repertoire with nontumor tissue.

Ten or more counts support this clonotype. The antigen is unknown. Breast cancer patients provided tissue from their axillary draining lymph nodes. TCRdb ran MiXCR on the multiplex PCR reads and lists one entry per CDR3 protein. The data contain under 350,000 distinct CDR3 sequences, 30% to 35% of them singletons. Trimming cost V 3 bases and J 8 bases; bases outside gene matches: 9. CDR1 SGHDT and CDR2 YYEEEE come from the germline V gene. This CDR3 contains 16 residues. The specimen was axillary lymph node tissue. This chain joins TRBV5-6 and TRBJ2-1, with 12 nucleotides matching TRBD2. This sequence originates from a female donor with breast cancer. Some clones in this sample may be carry-over from other donors' samples. DNA of the CDR3: TGTGCCAGCAGCTCGTTGACTAGCGGGAGAGCCTATGAGCAGTTCTTC. Residues: CASSSLTSGRAYEQFF.